The source of this T cell receptor (beta chain) is a study of blood T cell repertoires in COVID-19. In the original processing: By means of reference gene primer amplification, nucleated cell counts were estimated. Libraries were prepared by immunoSEQ multiplex PCR; TCRdb keeps only in-frame clonotypes and omits some of them. V, J and clone size reflect that table, while D and trimming were determined from the DNA. This table holds about 100,000 clones, about 80% found once. The length of the CDR3 is 17 residues. Looked up from germline, CDR1 is KGHSH and CDR2 is LQKENI. V shed 3 bases, J shed 3 bases, and the junction held 10 bases outside the gene matches.

Sequenced: peripheral blood. This chain links TRBV18 with TRBJ1-3; 8 nucleotides align to TRBD1. This TCR derives from a man between 65 and 85 years old with acute or convalescent COVID-19. CDR3 sequence reads: CASSPLTGEGVGNTIYF. CDR3 DNA sequence: TGTGCCAGCTCACCCTTGACAGGGGAGGGCGTTGGAAACACCATATATTTT.